A single sample is the source of the 24 T cell receptor beta chains below, sequenced in a study of CD8+ T cells in alopecia areata. Extracted RNA was reverse transcribed, and the resulting cDNA served as sequencing template. Repertoires were generated with immunoSEQ multiplex PCR, while TCRdb's copy carries only in-frame clones and drops some. Here the sample spans a few hundred thousand clones, around two thirds being singletons. The sample was CD4+ T cells sorted from blood, taken at week 0. The receptors shown here come from a human donor with alopecia areata.

This clone appeared once. The V gene is TRBV29-1, the J gene TRBJ1-1; D might be TRBD1 (6 bases). Looked up from germline, CDR1 is SQVTM and CDR2 is ANQGSEA. The V and J ends lost 4 bases and 6 bases respectively, with 12 bases between them. The CDR3 is 12 amino acids. CDR3 DNA: TGCAGCGTTGCCTTGGGGGCCGCTGAAGCTTTCTTT. Translation gives CSVALGAAEAFF.

This clone has a handful of counts. V is TRBV29-1 and J is TRBJ2-5; possible D gene TRBD1, 5 bases. Germline assignment: CDR1 SQVTM and CDR2 ANQGSEA. V shed 8 bases and J shed 2 bases, with 12 bases lying between them. CDR3 length equals 12 residues. This CDR3 reads CSTRQTQETQYF. The CDR3 nucleotides are TGCAGCACCCGACAGACGCAAGAGACCCAGTACTTC.

This clone was observed a handful of times. This sample also contains other DNA sequences that code for the same CDR3. The chain uses TRBV6-5 and TRBJ1-5; 9 bases match TRBD1. The CDR3 sequence is 14 residues long. Trimming at V came to 2 bases and at J to 4 bases, leaving 0 bases not matched to a gene. Germline V CDR1 and CDR2: MNHEY, SVGAGI. This CDR3 is CASSYGQGNQPQHF. The CDR3 nucleotides are TGTGCCAGCAGTTACGGACAGGGGAATCAGCCCCAGCATTTT.

This clone was picked up a small number of times. Other nucleotide sequences from this sample produce the same CDR3. The chain joins TRBV2 to TRBJ1-2; TRBD1 matches 7 bases. Germline V gives CDR1 SNHLY, CDR2 FYNNEI. The V segment lost 6 bases and the J segment 4 bases; nucleotides outside the gene matches: 2. The CDR3 consists of 12 residues. In DNA, the CDR3 is TGTGCCAGCAGCGGGGACAGCTATGGCTACACCTTC. Protein: CASSGDSYGYTF.

This clone has a handful of counts. The J gene is TRBJ2-5, the V gene TRBV5-4; D gene unclear. Trimming left V 3 bases short and J 1 base short, with 10 bases between. Per the germline V gene, CDR1 is SGHNT and CDR2 is YYREEE (reference sequence). CDR3 size: 14 residues. The CDR3 nucleotides are TGTGCCAGCAGCTCGGCAATTAGCCAAGAGACCCAGTACTTC. This translates into CASSSAISQETQYF.

The chain has TRBV7-9 and TRBJ2-2; unclear D gene. The CDR3 is 14 amino acids. Trimming removed 1 base at V and 1 base at J, with 4 bases between. Germline CDR1 SEHNR, CDR2 FQNEAQ (reference sequence). CDR3 region: CASSLVRNTGELFF. The CDR3 region has the DNA TGTGCCAGCAGCTTAGTCCGGAACACCGGGGAGCTGTTTTTT.

The chain employs TRBV11-1 and TRBJ2-1, with a weak D call TRBD2 (7 bases). The germline CDR1 and CDR2 sequences are SGHAT and FQDESV (reference sequence). Trimming pared 2 bases from V and 0 bases from J, leaving 14 bases between. The CDR3 is 17 amino acids. This chain's CDR3 is CASSLRRGGSSYNEQFF. The CDR3 bases are TGTGCCAGCAGCTTAAGAAGGGGGGGCAGCTCCTACAATGAGCAGTTCTTC.

The rearrangement joins TRBV4-3 to TRBJ2-2; 11 bases are shared with TRBD1. The J segment lost 5 bases and the V segment lost 6 bases, leaving 2 bases of the junction unmatched. The germline gives CDR1 LGHNA, CDR2 YSLEER. This CDR3 is 14 amino acids long. CDR3 loop: CASRGQGGTGELFF. In nucleotides, the CDR3 is TGCGCCAGCAGGGGACAGGGGGGGACCGGGGAGCTGTTTTTT.

V usage is TRBV6-6 and J usage is TRBJ1-1; D may be TRBD1 (6 bases). Germline V gene lookup returns CDR1 MNHNY and CDR2 SVGAGI (reference sequence). Trimming took 3 bases from V and 1 from J, leaving 12 bases between them. This CDR3 is built from 15 residues. CDR3 sequence: CASSYSGAGNTEAFF. As DNA, the CDR3 is TGTGCCAGCAGTTATTCAGGGGCGGGGAACACTGAAGCTTTCTTT.

V is TRBV9 and J is TRBJ2-5, with 11 positions matching TRBD2. V gave up 4 bases and J gave up 6 bases; unmatched junction bases: 8. CDR1 and CDR2 (germline): SGDLS, YYNGEE. The CDR3 sequence is 15 residues long. CDR3 protein: CASSLGLAGEKTQYF. The DNA for the CDR3 is TGTGCCAGCAGCCTCGGACTAGCGGGTGAAAAGACCCAGTACTTC.

The V call is TRBV2, the J call TRBJ2-3, with a possible D match to TRBD1 (6 bases). V lost 6 bases and J lost 0, with 13 bases in between. The CDR3 loop spans 15 amino acids. Germline CDR1 SNHLY, CDR2 FYNNEI. The CDR3 reads CASSWGPGSTDTQYF. CDR3 sequence (DNA): TGTGCCAGCAGCTGGGGGCCCGGTAGCACAGATACGCAGTATTTT.

V gene TRBV19 combines with J gene TRBJ1-1; D gene unclear. Trimming stripped 5 bases from V and 4 bases from J, with 17 bases between. Germline values: CDR1 LNHDA, CDR2 SQIVND (reference sequence). The CDR3 loop spans 15 amino acids. DNA of the CDR3: TGTGCCAGTAGTTCGGTCGCCACGGCGGGCACTGAAGCTTTCTTT. It specifies CASSSVATAGTEAFF.

The V call is TRBV18, the J call TRBJ1-1; D perhaps matches TRBD1 (5 bases). The CDR3 covers 15 residues. Trimming took off 3 bases at V and 4 bases at J, with 15 bases between the two ends. Germline V lookup: CDR1 KGHSH, CDR2 LQKENI. The CDR3 loop reads CASSPTGPRSTEAFF. The CDR3 coding sequence is TGTGCCAGCTCACCGACGGGACCGCGGAGCACTGAAGCTTTCTTT.

On this clone itself: This specimen includes other DNA sequences encoding the same CDR3. This chain uses TRBV30 with TRBJ1-5; no reliable D call. V gave up 0 bases and J gave up 1 base, with 4 bases separating them. CDR3 length equals 13 residues. The germline V gene encodes CDR1 GTSNPN and CDR2 SVGIG (reference sequence). The CDR3 loop reads CAWSVSSNQPQHF. The CDR3 DNA sequence: TGTGCCTGGAGTGTAAGCAGCAATCAGCCCCAGCATTTT.

V is TRBV14 and J is TRBJ2-5; D not resolved. Germline CDR1 SGHDN, CDR2 FVKESK. The V gene lost 0 bases and the J gene lost 13 bases, with 15 bases spanning the gap. There are 13 residues in the CDR3. In DNA form, the CDR3 reads TGTGCCAGCAGCCAAGATTTAGGAAGTCGTCCGTACTTC. Protein sequence: CASSQDLGSRPYF.

The rearrangement links TRBV30 to TRBJ1-5; tentative D call: TRBD1 (5 bases). The germline CDR1 and CDR2 sequences are GTSNPN and SVGIG (reference sequence). The CDR3 totals 13 residues. V shed 0 bases and J shed 6 bases, with 9 bases lying between them. The CDR3 here is CAWSVEGTQPQHF. The CDR3 region has the DNA TGTGCCTGGAGTGTTGAGGGGACTCAGCCCCAGCATTTT.

This chain uses TRBV9 with TRBJ2-5, with D perhaps being TRBD1 or TRBD2 (5 bases each). Germline CDR1 and CDR2: SGDLS and YYNGEE. The CDR3 contains 14 residues. The ends were cut back, 7 bases at V and 5 bases at J, with 18 bases in the middle. The CDR3 nucleotides are TGTGCCAGCTCCCCAATGGGGGATTGGGAGACCCAGTACTTC. This encodes CASSPMGDWETQYF.

This chain links TRBV15 with TRBJ1-1; D remains unclear. Trimming removed 5 bases at V and 5 bases at J, with 9 bases between. Germline loops: CDR1 LNHNV, CDR2 YYDKDF (reference sequence). The length of the CDR3 is 12 residues. The CDR3 loop is CATSLLRTEAFF. The CDR3 DNA follows: TGTGCCACCAGCCTCCTGAGGACTGAAGCTTTCTTT.

V usage is TRBV30 and J usage is TRBJ1-4; D is unresolved. The CDR3 runs 11 residues. Trimming stripped 5 bases from V and 10 bases from J, with 11 bases between. Germline CDR1 reads GTSNPN; CDR2 reads SVGIG (reference sequence). CDR3 coding DNA: TGTGCCTGGGCAGATAGTGGAAAACTGTTTTTT. Its translation: CAWADSGKLFF.

The V gene is TRBV5-1, the J gene TRBJ1-1, with a weak D call TRBD1 (5 bases). The V end lost 4 bases, the J end lost 1 base, and 14 bases lay between the germline ends. The germline CDR1 and CDR2 sequences are SGHRS and YFSETQ. This CDR3 has 15 residues. For the CDR3, the DNA is TGCGCCAGCAGCCTGGCAGGGTCCTGGAACACTGAAGCTTTCTTT. Translated, it gives CASSLAGSWNTEAFF.

CDR3: CASSLSGPKPDQPQHF. The CDR3 nucleotides are TGTGCCAGCAGCCTGTCCGGACCAAAGCCAGATCAGCCCCAGCATTTT. The V and J genes are TRBV27 and TRBJ1-5; no firm D call. Germline CDR1 reads MNHEY; CDR2 reads SMNVEV (reference sequence). The CDR3 length is 16 residues. Trimming left V 6 bases short and J 5 bases short, with 20 bases between.

This clone was detected only a few times. The CDR3 nucleotides are TGCAGCGTTGACCTGTCTGCGGCAGATACGCAGTATTTT. This gives the protein CSVDLSAADTQYF. The J gene is TRBJ2-3, the V gene TRBV29-1; D gene uncertain. Trimming took off 3 bases at V and 4 bases at J, with 11 bases between the two ends. This CDR3 has 13 amino acids. Germline lookup yields CDR1 SQVTM and CDR2 ANQGSEA.

The V call is TRBV29-1, the J call TRBJ2-1; D is possibly TRBD2 (5 bases). Trimming left V 1 base short and J 11 bases short, with 9 bases between. The CDR3 sequence is 11 residues long. CDR1 is SQVTM, CDR2 ANQGSEA, per germline. CDR3 amino acids: CSVEVEGKQFF. The CDR3 bases are TGCAGCGTTGAAGTAGAGGGTAAGCAGTTCTTC.

Comments on this clone: At the DNA level, this CDR3 is encoded by other sequences in the same sample as well. V and J are TRBV30 and TRBJ2-7; D gene unclear. Germline V gives CDR1 GTSNPN, CDR2 SVGIG (reference sequence). The CDR3 is 11 residues long. V gave up 2 bases and J gave up 4 bases, with 6 bases separating them. CDR3 region: CAWSSLYEQYF. In DNA form, the CDR3 reads TGTGCCTGGAGTTCGTTGTACGAGCAGTACTTC.